This T cell receptor (beta chain) was recovered during a study of control samples from healthy donors and cancer patients. This clone was seen just once. Trimming took off 3 bases at V and 4 bases at J, with 6 bases between the two ends. This CDR3 region has 12 residues. Using immunoSEQ multiplex PCR, the repertoire was profiled, and TCRdb retains in-frame clones only, with some absent. The data contain some 130,000 clones, 89% of them singletons. The origin of this receptor is a man in his fifties with head and neck cancer. Sequencing input: PBMCs. The chain is built from TRBV12-3 or TRBV12-4 and TRBJ1-1; D is undetermined. The CDR3 here is CASSFGSTEAFF. CDR3 nucleotides: TGTGCCAGCAGTTTTGGGAGCACTGAAGCTTTCTTT.